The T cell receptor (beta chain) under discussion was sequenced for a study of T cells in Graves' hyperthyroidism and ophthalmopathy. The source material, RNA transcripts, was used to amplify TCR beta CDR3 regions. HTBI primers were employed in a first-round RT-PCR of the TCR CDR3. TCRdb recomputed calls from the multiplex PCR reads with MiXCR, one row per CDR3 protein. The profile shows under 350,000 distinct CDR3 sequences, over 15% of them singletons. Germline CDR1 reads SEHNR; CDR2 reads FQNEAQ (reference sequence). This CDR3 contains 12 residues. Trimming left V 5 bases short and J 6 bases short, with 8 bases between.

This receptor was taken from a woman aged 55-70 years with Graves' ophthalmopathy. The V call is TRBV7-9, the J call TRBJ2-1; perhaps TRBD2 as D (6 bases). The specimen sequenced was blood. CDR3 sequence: CASSAGLNEQFF. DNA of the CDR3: TGTGCCAGCAGCGCGGGACTCAATGAGCAGTTCTTC.